Listed below are T cell receptor beta chains from one sample, sequenced in a study of low-dose radiotherapy and immunotherapy resistance in tumors. Using its own MiXCR run on the reads, TCRdb lists one record per CDR3 protein. The top ten clones hold roughly 1.4% of a sample with about 84,000 distinct CDR3 sequences, under 20% of them seen once. The starting material was PBMCs, obtained after low-dose radiotherapy plus immunotherapy. Receptors were obtained from a male donor with prostate cancer. CDR3s include the opening cysteine and the closing phenylalanine or tryptophan. The D gene is left open where the match is weak. Size values are once, few and many counts, or a class for expanded clones, and some rows have none.

d_call: TRBD2; j_call: TRBJ2-1; v_call: TRBV30; clone_size: many; cdr3_aa: CAWSVRLAGGGSGYNEQFF; cdr3_nt: TGTGCCTGGAGTGTACGGCTAGCGGGGGGGGGTTCCGGCTACAATGAGCAGTTCTTC
d_call: .; j_call: TRBJ1-2; v_call: TRBV14; clone_size: many; cdr3_aa: CASSQDRGYYTF; cdr3_nt: TGTGCCAGCAGCCAAGATCGGGGGTACTACACCTTC
d_call: .; j_call: TRBJ1-4; v_call: TRBV18; clone_size: many; cdr3_aa: CASSLQGATNEKLFF; cdr3_nt: TGTGCCAGCTCACTCCAGGGTGCAACTAATGAAAAACTGTTTTTT
d_call: .; j_call: TRBJ2-7; v_call: TRBV5-1; clone_size: many; cdr3_aa: CASSPGGTHYEQYF; cdr3_nt: TGCGCCAGCAGCCCAGGAGGGACTCACTACGAGCAGTACTTC
d_call: .; j_call: TRBJ1-1; v_call: TRBV20-1; clone_size: few; cdr3_aa: CSSPGNTEAFF; cdr3_nt: TGCAGCTCTCCGGGGAACACTGAAGCTTTCTTT
d_call: .; j_call: TRBJ2-1; v_call: TRBV13; clone_size: many; cdr3_aa: CASSLGIPGYNEQFF; cdr3_nt: TGTGCCAGCAGCTTAGGTATACCAGGTTACAATGAGCAGTTCTTC
d_call: .; j_call: TRBJ1-1; v_call: TRBV13; clone_size: many; cdr3_aa: CASSSTVQNTEAFF; cdr3_nt: TGTGCCAGCAGCTCGACAGTTCAGAACACTGAAGCTTTCTTT
d_call: .; j_call: TRBJ2-1; v_call: TRBV7-2; clone_size: .; cdr3_aa: CASSLRGFNEQFF; cdr3_nt: TGTGCCAGCAGCTTAAGGGGGTTCAATGAGCAGTTCTTC
d_call: TRBD2; j_call: TRBJ2-3; v_call: TRBV20-1; clone_size: many; cdr3_aa: CSARPSASGTDTQYF; cdr3_nt: TGCAGTGCTAGACCCTCGGCTAGCGGGACAGATACGCAGTATTTT
d_call: TRBD2; j_call: TRBJ2-3; v_call: TRBV5-3; clone_size: .; cdr3_aa: CASSRPGLAGVQGSSTDTQYF; cdr3_nt: TGTGCCAGCAGCCGACCCGGACTAGCGGGAGTTCAAGGGTCTAGCACAGATACGCAGTATTTT
d_call: .; j_call: TRBJ1-1; v_call: TRBV5-5; clone_size: many; cdr3_aa: CASSLAGSTEAFF; cdr3_nt: TGTGCCAGCAGCTTGGCAGGTAGCACTGAAGCTTTCTTT
d_call: .; j_call: TRBJ1-1; v_call: TRBV5-6; clone_size: many; cdr3_aa: CASSLRGSSLNTEAFF; cdr3_nt: TGTGCCAGCAGCTTGAGAGGGTCCAGCTTGAACACTGAAGCTTTCTTT
d_call: .; j_call: TRBJ2-2; v_call: TRBV20-1; clone_size: many; cdr3_aa: CSARLYGTPNTGELFF; cdr3_nt: TGCAGTGCTAGACTCTACGGGACTCCAAACACCGGGGAGCTGTTTTTT
d_call: .; j_call: TRBJ2-5; v_call: TRBV5-1; clone_size: many; cdr3_aa: CASSSRDPGETQYF; cdr3_nt: TGCGCCAGCAGCTCACGGGACCCCGGGGAGACCCAGTACTTC
d_call: .; j_call: TRBJ2-7; v_call: TRBV12-3/TRBV12-4; clone_size: many; cdr3_aa: CASSFGGTDFEQYF; cdr3_nt: TGTGCCAGCAGTTTCGGCGGGACCGACTTCGAGCAGTACTTC
d_call: .; j_call: TRBJ1-5; v_call: TRBV12-3/TRBV12-4; clone_size: .; cdr3_aa: CASSTVGQPQHF; cdr3_nt: TGTGCCAGCAGTACGGTCGGGCAGCCCCAGCATTTT
d_call: .; j_call: TRBJ2-3; v_call: TRBV5-4; clone_size: many; cdr3_aa: CASSLESDRADTQYF; cdr3_nt: TGTGCCAGCAGCTTGGAGTCAGATAGGGCAGATACGCAGTATTTT
d_call: .; j_call: TRBJ2-5; v_call: TRBV12-3/TRBV12-4; clone_size: many; cdr3_aa: CASSLKGHRQETQYF; cdr3_nt: TGTGCCAGCAGTTTAAAAGGACATAGGCAAGAGACCCAGTACTTC
d_call: .; j_call: TRBJ2-2; v_call: TRBV7-9; clone_size: .; cdr3_aa: CASSGTSGITGELFFF; cdr3_nt: .
d_call: .; j_call: TRBJ1-3; v_call: TRBV7-9; clone_size: many; cdr3_aa: CASSSILSSGNTIYF; cdr3_nt: TGTGCCAGCAGCTCCATTCTGAGCTCTGGAAACACCATATATTTT
d_call: .; j_call: TRBJ2-1; v_call: TRBV6-2/TRBV6-3; clone_size: many; cdr3_aa: CASRETGTPSNEQFF; cdr3_nt: TGTGCCAGCAGAGAAACCGGGACACCCAGCAATGAGCAGTTCTTC
d_call: .; j_call: TRBJ1-5; v_call: TRBV10-3; clone_size: many; cdr3_aa: CAISDPGGNQPQHF; cdr3_nt: TGTGCCATCAGTGACCCGGGAGGCAATCAGCCCCAGCATTTT
d_call: .; j_call: TRBJ2-2; v_call: TRBV7-3; clone_size: .; cdr3_aa: CASSSPRPDRGGTGELFFF; cdr3_nt: .
d_call: .; j_call: TRBJ2-7; v_call: TRBV6-2/TRBV6-3; clone_size: many; cdr3_aa: CASSSGVPYEQYF; cdr3_nt: TGTGCCAGCAGTTCAGGAGTCCCCTACGAGCAGTACTTC
d_call: .; j_call: TRBJ2-7; v_call: TRBV7-2; clone_size: many; cdr3_aa: CASSLDGLDYYEQYF; cdr3_nt: TGTGCCAGCAGCTTAGATGGGTTAGATTACTACGAGCAGTACTTC
d_call: .; j_call: TRBJ2-2; v_call: TRBV12-3/TRBV12-4; clone_size: .; cdr3_aa: CASSFIRNTGELFFF; cdr3_nt: .
d_call: .; j_call: TRBJ1-1; v_call: TRBV5-1; clone_size: .; cdr3_aa: CASSALPGREAFF; cdr3_nt: TGCGCCAGCAGCGCTCTCCCGGGCCGGGAAGCTTTCTTT
d_call: TRBD1; j_call: TRBJ2-5; v_call: TRBV13; clone_size: many; cdr3_aa: CASSAQGGLQETQYF; cdr3_nt: TGTGCCAGCAGCGCCCAAGGGGGCCTCCAAGAGACCCAGTACTTC
d_call: .; j_call: TRBJ2-5; v_call: TRBV7-6; clone_size: many; cdr3_aa: CASSSGHQETQYF; cdr3_nt: TGTGCCAGCAGCTCGGGACATCAAGAGACCCAGTACTTC
d_call: .; j_call: TRBJ1-1; v_call: TRBV30; clone_size: many; cdr3_aa: CAWSVVRNRAFF; cdr3_nt: TGTGCCTGGAGTGTGGTCCGTAATAGGGCTTTCTTT
d_call: TRBD2; j_call: TRBJ2-1; v_call: TRBV7-9; clone_size: .; cdr3_aa: CASSSGTKHNEQFF; cdr3_nt: TGTGCCAGCAGCTCCGGGACTAAACACAATGAGCAGTTCTTC
d_call: .; j_call: TRBJ1-2; v_call: TRBV19; clone_size: many; cdr3_aa: CASSMHRELGGYTF; cdr3_nt: TGTGCCAGTAGTATGCACAGGGAGTTGGGTGGCTACACCTTC
d_call: TRBD2; j_call: TRBJ2-3; v_call: TRBV4-3; clone_size: many; cdr3_aa: CASSQDQAGGWTDTQYF; cdr3_nt: TGCGCCAGCAGCCAAGATCAAGCGGGAGGTTGGACAGATACGCAGTATTTT
d_call: .; j_call: TRBJ2-2; v_call: TRBV7-2; clone_size: .; cdr3_aa: CASSLDISTGELFF; cdr3_nt: TGTGCCAGCAGCTTAGACATAAGCACCGGGGAGCTGTTTTTT
d_call: .; j_call: TRBJ2-2; v_call: TRBV6-2/TRBV6-3; clone_size: .; cdr3_aa: CALSGGPTNTGELFFF; cdr3_nt: .
d_call: TRBD2; j_call: TRBJ2-3; v_call: TRBV7-9; clone_size: many; cdr3_aa: CASSLGTSGFTDTQYF; cdr3_nt: TGTGCCAGCAGCTTAGGGACTAGCGGGTTCACAGATACGCAGTATTTT
d_call: .; j_call: TRBJ2-3; v_call: TRBV29-1; clone_size: many; cdr3_aa: CSVAKGQSTDTQYF; cdr3_nt: TGCAGCGTTGCGAAAGGACAGAGCACAGATACGCAGTATTTT
d_call: .; j_call: TRBJ2-1; v_call: TRBV7-9; clone_size: many; cdr3_aa: CASSSEISSSYNEQFF; cdr3_nt: TGTGCCAGCAGCTCGGAAATATCGAGCTCCTACAATGAGCAGTTCTTC
d_call: .; j_call: TRBJ1-1; v_call: TRBV9; clone_size: many; cdr3_aa: CASSRRGNAEAFF; cdr3_nt: TGTGCCAGCAGCCGCCGGGGGAACGCTGAAGCTTTCTTT
d_call: TRBD2; j_call: TRBJ2-2; v_call: TRBV7-8; clone_size: many; cdr3_aa: CASSSLGGGATGELFF; cdr3_nt: TGTGCCAGCAGCTCCCTCGGGGGAGGGGCCACCGGGGAGCTGTTTTTT
d_call: TRBD1; j_call: TRBJ1-5; v_call: TRBV5-8; clone_size: many; cdr3_aa: CASSIQGVNQPQHF; cdr3_nt: TGTGCCAGCAGCATACAGGGGGTCAATCAGCCCCAGCATTTT
d_call: .; j_call: TRBJ1-6; v_call: TRBV19; clone_size: .; cdr3_aa: CASKSRGPLHF; cdr3_nt: TGTGCCAGTAAATCCCGGGGACCCCTCCACTTT
d_call: .; j_call: TRBJ2-7; v_call: TRBV4-1; clone_size: many; cdr3_aa: CASSQDWGGRWEQYF; cdr3_nt: TGCGCCAGCAGCCAAGATTGGGGGGGGCGCTGGGAGCAGTACTTC
d_call: TRBD1; j_call: TRBJ2-2; v_call: TRBV20-1; clone_size: many; cdr3_aa: CSALRTGNTGELFF; cdr3_nt: TGCAGTGCTCTAAGGACAGGGAACACCGGGGAGCTGTTTTTT
d_call: TRBD1; j_call: TRBJ2-1; v_call: TRBV12-3/TRBV12-4; clone_size: many; cdr3_aa: CASSPQGAGEQFF; cdr3_nt: TGTGCCAGCAGCCCCCAGGGGGCCGGTGAGCAGTTCTTC
d_call: TRBD2; j_call: TRBJ2-7; v_call: TRBV7-9; clone_size: many; cdr3_aa: CASTKSGTFLEQYF; cdr3_nt: TGTGCCAGCACCAAAAGCGGGACCTTCCTCGAGCAGTACTTC
d_call: .; j_call: TRBJ1-2; v_call: TRBV20-1; clone_size: many; cdr3_aa: CSARVGFSGYGYTF; cdr3_nt: TGCAGTGCTAGAGTGGGGTTTTCTGGCTATGGCTACACCTTC
d_call: .; j_call: TRBJ2-7; v_call: TRBV6-5; clone_size: many; cdr3_aa: CASSYNRGGYEQYF; cdr3_nt: TGTGCCAGCAGTTACAACAGGGGGGGATACGAGCAGTACTTC
d_call: .; j_call: TRBJ2-5; v_call: TRBV18; clone_size: many; cdr3_aa: CASSPRGETQYF; cdr3_nt: TGTGCCAGCTCACCACGGGGAGAGACCCAGTACTTC